This T cell receptor (beta chain) was sequenced during a study of blood T cell repertoires in COVID-19. TCRdb's table, derived via immunoSEQ multiplex PCR, lists solely in-frame clones and lacks some. This table holds around 180,000 clones, more than 75% found once. This clone occurred a few times. The CDR3 spans 15 residues. Between the trimmed V and J ends, which lost 6 bases and 1 base, there was a span of 13 bases. Germline V gene sequence: CDR1 LNHDA, CDR2 SQIVND (reference sequence). The gene calls are TRBV19 and TRBJ1-5; unclear D gene. The TCR sequence derives from a human donor in a cohort sampled during active COVID-19. Sequenced input: peripheral blood. The CDR3 loop is CASREVTGSNQPQHF. In DNA form, the CDR3 reads TGTGCCAGTAGGGAGGTAACGGGGAGCAATCAGCCCCAGCATTTT.